This T cell receptor beta chain came from a study of cytomegalovirus exposure and HLA in healthy donors. Study in general: Of roughly 400 genotyped donors, around 86% grouped in the Caucasian-associated ancestry cluster.

This clone has only one observation. Its antigen is not known. Whole-study results and caveats: With later analysis, a missense DCLRE1C variant became linked to TCR beta V- and J-gene trimming. The presence/absence work took it that sequencing depth was about the same across donors. Within the data, a cluster of highly shared sequence variants was likely a sequencing artifact.

Use of 60 Vbeta and 13 Jbeta primers characterized the PCR. Some clones are missing from TCRdb's copy, which holds only in-frame ones; the method was immunoSEQ multiplex PCR. The repertoire holds some 100,000 clones, with about 72% as singletons. CDR3 length: 15 residues. Trimming removed 6 bases at V and 8 bases at J, with 22 bases between. CDR1 MNHEY and CDR2 SVGAGI come from the germline V gene. Sequencing was done on a sample of PBMCs. The genes are TRBV6-5 and TRBJ1-2; D might be TRBD1 (6 bases). This clonotype was sampled from a man aged 50 or older in good health and CMV-seropositive. The CDR3 DNA sequence: TGTGCCAGCAGCTGGGAGGGGGGCAGGTCAGGAGGCTACACCTTC. As protein: CASSWEGGRSGGYTF.